This T cell receptor (beta chain) was sequenced for a study of PD-L1 blockade in urothelial cancer. Study at large: Male patients with bladder-origin urothelial cancer numbered about 90% of the roughly 30. It was at 3 weeks (second dose) and 6 weeks after treatment start that blood was analyzed.

Time point given: pretreatment peripheral blood. What went into each PCR as a spike was synthetic TCR analog templates. Sequencing used immunoSEQ multiplex PCR; TCRdb keeps in-frame clones, though not all of them. This repertoire shows some 71,000 clones, over 80% found once; its top ten account for about 6.9%. The CDR3 is 12 amino acids. CDR1 and CDR2 (germline): SNHLY, FYNNEI. The V end was cut by 5 bases, the J end by 4 bases, with 9 bases between. This TCR came from a man in his forties or fifties with urothelial cancer. The chain carries TRBV2 and TRBJ2-7; D is unresolved. The sequencing used PBMCs, collected around atezolizumab (anti-PD-L1) treatment. CDR3 in amino acids: CASSLTTYEQYF. The CDR3 region has the DNA TGTGCCAGCAGTTTAACGACTTACGAGCAGTACTTC.